This T cell receptor beta chain was sequenced in a study of identical twins. Unique molecular identifiers were present on cDNA, and template switching added a universal primer site. TCRdb re-called the 5' RACE reads through MiXCR, storing one row per CDR3 protein. The sample holds hundreds of thousands of distinct CDR3 sequences, roughly 6% seen once. Trimming shortened V by 3 bases and J by 2 bases, and 2 bases separated the two germline ends. The germline V gene has CDR1 SGHTA and CDR2 FQGTGA. The CDR3 covers 11 residues. This clonotype appeared many times. The target antigen is unknown. General study results and limits: Twin-shared out-of-frame alpha sequences showed excess low generation probability. Within cord blood, abundant beta clonotypes carried fewer insertions, but memory repertoires showed no such trend.

The chain carries TRBV7-3 and TRBJ2-7, with D unresolved. This clonotype originated in a man in his late teens or twenties in good health. The specimen was naive T cells sorted from blood. The CDR3 protein is CASSFPYEQYF. DNA for the CDR3: TGTGCCAGCAGCTTTCCCTACGAGCAGTACTTC.